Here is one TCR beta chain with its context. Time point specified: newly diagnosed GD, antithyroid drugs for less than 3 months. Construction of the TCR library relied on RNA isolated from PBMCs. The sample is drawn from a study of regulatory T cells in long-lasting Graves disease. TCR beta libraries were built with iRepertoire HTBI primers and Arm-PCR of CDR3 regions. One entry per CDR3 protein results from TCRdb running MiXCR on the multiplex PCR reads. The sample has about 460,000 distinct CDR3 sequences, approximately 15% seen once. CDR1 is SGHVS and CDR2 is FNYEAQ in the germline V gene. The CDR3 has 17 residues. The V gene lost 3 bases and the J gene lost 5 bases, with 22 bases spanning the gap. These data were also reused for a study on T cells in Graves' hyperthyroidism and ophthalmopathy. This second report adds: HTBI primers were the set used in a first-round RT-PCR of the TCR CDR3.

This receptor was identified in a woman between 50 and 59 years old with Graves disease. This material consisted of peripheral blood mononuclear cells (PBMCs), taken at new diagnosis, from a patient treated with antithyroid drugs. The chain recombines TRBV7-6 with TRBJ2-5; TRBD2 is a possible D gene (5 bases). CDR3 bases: TGTGCCAGCAGCTTTCATGATGTGGGAGCATTTAGGGAGACCCAGTACTTC. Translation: CASSFHDVGAFRETQYF.